Following are 31 T cell receptor beta chains from one sample sequenced in a study of T cell repertoires in cytomegalovirus infection. No antigen is known for these receptors. Using its own MiXCR run on the reads, TCRdb lists one record per CDR3 protein. Of around 300,000 distinct CDR3 sequences listed, 22% are singletons. Specimen: cultured PBMCs, collected from culture after CMV antigen stimulation. These receptors all stem from a human donor in good health (CMV status not recorded). Some clones in this sample may be carry-over from other donors' samples.

This clonotype was observed a handful of times. This chain connects TRBV7-6 to TRBJ2-2; no clear D. CDR1 is SGHVS and CDR2 is FNYEAQ in the germline V gene. The length of the CDR3 is 16 residues. Trimming shortened V by 1 base and J by 0 bases, and 9 bases separated the two germline ends. The CDR3 region is CASSLVVVPNTGELFF. CDR3 DNA sequence: TGTGCCAGCAGCTTAGTTGTAGTCCCGAACACCGGGGAGCTGTTTTTT.

This clonotype has ten or more counts. The chain links TRBV28 to TRBJ2-1; a possible D gene is TRBD2 (5 bases). This CDR3 region has 16 residues. V was clipped by 2 bases and J by 1 base, with 12 bases between them. Looked up from germline, CDR1 is MDHEN and CDR2 is SYDVKM. The CDR3 reads CASSLPSSTSYNEQFF. CDR3 DNA sequence: TGTGCCAGCAGTTTACCTAGCTCTACGTCCTACAATGAGCAGTTCTTC.

This clonotype showed up just a few times. The CDR3 spells CASSYSTASGSPNTGELFF. CDR3 nucleotides: TGTGCCAGCAGTTACTCGACGGCTAGCGGGAGTCCGAACACCGGGGAGCTGTTTTTT. The rearrangement uses TRBV6-5 and TRBJ2-2; 10 positions agree with TRBD2. The germline CDR1 and CDR2 sequences are MNHEY and SVGAGI. Trimming cost V 0 bases and J 0 bases; bases outside gene matches: 7. The CDR3 loop spans 19 amino acids.

This clonotype has at least ten counts. V is TRBV7-2 and J is TRBJ2-3; D possibly corresponds to TRBD2 (6 bases). Germline V CDR1 and CDR2: SGHTA, FQGNSA. Trimming left V 2 bases short and J 5 bases short, with 17 bases between. CDR3 length: 16 amino acids. The CDR3 nucleotides read TGTGCCAGCAGCTTAAGCGGAGGGATAAGGGAAGATACGCAGTATTTT. The encoded protein is CASSLSGGIREDTQYF.

This clonotype was picked up many times. The V call is TRBV25-1, the J call TRBJ2-5; TRBD1 aligns across 7 bases. V lost 4 bases, J lost 2 bases, and 4 bases stayed unmatched. Looked up from germline, CDR1 is MGHDK and CDR2 is SYGVNS. CDR3 length: 14 amino acids. CDR3 sequence (DNA): TGTGCCAGCAGTGCCCGGGACAGACAAGAGACCCAGTACTTC. As protein: CASSARDRQETQYF.

This clonotype has a handful of counts. CDR3 protein: CASSLEGIPYSPLHF. The CDR3 DNA reads TGTGCCAGCAGCTTAGAGGGGATCCCTTATTCACCCCTCCACTTT. The rearrangement joins TRBV11-2 to TRBJ1-6; no reliable D call. The CDR3 totals 15 residues. V dropped 0 bases and J dropped 8 bases, with 11 bases sitting between them. Looked up from germline, CDR1 is SGHAT and CDR2 is FQNNGV.

This clonotype was detected ten times or more. V usage is TRBV12-3 or TRBV12-4 and J usage is TRBJ1-6, with D perhaps TRBD1 (5 bases). This CDR3 has 14 residues. V gave up 3 bases and J gave up 10 bases, with 13 bases separating them. CDR3 nucleotide sequence: TGTGCCAGCAGTTTGGGGGTGCCGGGGTCACCCCTCCACTTT. It encodes CASSLGVPGSPLHF.

This clonotype was recorded many times. The J gene is TRBJ2-1, the V gene TRBV7-2; D is ambiguous. This CDR3 is 12 amino acids long. Germline V CDR1 and CDR2: SGHTA, FQGNSA. Trimming pared 7 bases from V and 5 bases from J, leaving 9 bases between. The CDR3, as DNA: TGTGCCAGCACCCCCACTAACAATGAGCAGTTCTTC. The encoded protein is CASTPTNNEQFF.

This clonotype was found many times. This chain links TRBV7-3 with TRBJ1-1; TRBD1 agrees at 7 bases. The CDR3 extends over 18 amino acids. Germline assignment: CDR1 SGHTA and CDR2 FQGTGA. J gave up 3 bases and V 1 base, and 14 bases lay outside the gene matches. The CDR3 DNA is TGTGCCAGCAGCTTAAACCCCTTCCTACAGGGGTCGGACACTGAAGCTTTCTTT. It is translated as CASSLNPFLQGSDTEAFF.

The J gene is TRBJ2-2, the V gene TRBV6-5; 8 positions match TRBD2. The CDR3 has 15 amino acids. Germline V gene data show CDR1 as MNHEY and CDR2 as SVGAGI. With V trimmed by 6 bases and J by 5 bases, 8 bases remained unmatched. CDR3 sequence: CASRPRTSLTGELFF. In nucleotides, the CDR3 is TGTGCCAGCAGGCCCCGGACTAGCCTGACCGGGGAGCTGTTTTTT.

This clonotype occurred many times. This sequence joins TRBV20-1 and TRBJ2-2; D tentatively reads TRBD1 or TRBD2 (5 bases each). Trimming removed 0 bases at V and 5 bases at J, with 13 bases between. CDR1 and CDR2 from the germline V gene are DFQATT and SNEGSKA (reference sequence). The length of the CDR3 is 15 residues. The CDR3 sequence is CSARESGTETGELFF. For the CDR3, the DNA is TGCAGTGCTAGAGAATCCGGGACGGAAACCGGGGAGCTGTTTTTT.

The V gene is TRBV7-9, the J gene TRBJ2-5; D tentatively fits TRBD1 or TRBD2 (6 bases each). The CDR3 is 14 residues long. Trimming cost V 10 bases and J 5 bases, with 20 bases left between them. Germline V gene sequence: CDR1 SEHNR, CDR2 FQNEAQ (reference sequence). This CDR3 is CATGAWSAVETQYF. In nucleotides, the CDR3 is TGTGCCACGGGGGCCTGGAGCGCCGTGGAGACCCAGTACTTC.

This clonotype occurred a few times. The rearrangement links TRBV6-1 to TRBJ1-2, with 9 nucleotides matching TRBD1. The CDR3 runs 14 residues. V lost 2 bases to trimming and J lost 5 bases; unmatched junction nucleotides: 3. Looked up from germline, CDR1 is MNHNS and CDR2 is SASEGT. The CDR3 sequence: CASSENRGLYGYTF. The CDR3, as DNA: TGTGCCAGCAGTGAAAACAGGGGGCTATATGGCTACACCTTC.

This clonotype was detected only a few times. The V gene is TRBV7-8, the J gene TRBJ1-2; possible D gene TRBD1, 5 bases. Trimming left V 5 bases short and J 6 bases short, with 13 bases between. This CDR3 has 13 amino acids. Germline V lookup: CDR1 SGHVS, CDR2 FQNEAQ. CDR3 bases: TGTGCCAGCAGCCACGCGGGGGTGGATGGCTACACCTTC. This sequence encodes CASSHAGVDGYTF.

The chain employs TRBV12-3 or TRBV12-4 and TRBJ2-2; weak D call: TRBD1 (5 bases). Between the trimmed V and J ends, which lost 7 bases and 0 bases, there was a span of 12 bases. This CDR3 region has 15 residues. The CDR3 DNA reads TGTGCCAGCATTAAACAGGTCGCGAACACCGGGGAGCTGTTTTTT. This encodes CASIKQVANTGELFF.

V is TRBV7-9 and J is TRBJ2-1, with 10 bases lining up with TRBD2. V shed 5 bases, J shed 5 bases, and the junction held 9 bases outside the gene matches. CDR1 is SEHNR, CDR2 FQNEAQ, per germline (reference sequence). The CDR3 contains 16 residues. The CDR3 region has the DNA TGTGCCAGCAGCATACGAGCGGGAGGGCCAAACAATGAGCAGTTCTTC. Translating gives CASSIRAGGPNNEQFF. Full variable domain (remainder filled in from reference TRBV7-9 and TRBJ2-1): DTGVSQNPRHKITKRGQNVTFRCDPISEHNRLYWYRQTLGQGPEFLTYFQNEAQLEKSRLLSDRFSAERPKGSFSTLEIQRTEQGDSAMYLCASSIRAGGPNNEQFFGPGTRLTVL.

The chain couples TRBV6-2 or TRBV6-3 to TRBJ2-3, with D tentatively TRBD1 (6 bases). The CDR3 is 17 residues long. With 7 bases removed from V and 0 bases from J, the gap between germline ends came to 20 bases. The germline V gene encodes CDR1 MNHEY and CDR2 SVGEGT. The CDR3 loop is CASTETGLALSTDTQYF. CDR3 nucleotides: TGTGCCAGCACCGAAACAGGGCTAGCCCTAAGCACAGATACGCAGTATTTT.

This clonotype has more than one count but fewer than ten. V is TRBV5-5 and J is TRBJ2-3; 11 bases line up with TRBD2. Losses at the gene ends were 0 bases for V and 0 bases for J; bases not matched to a gene: 3. CDR1 is SGHKS and CDR2 is YYEKEE in the germline V gene (reference sequence). The CDR3 runs 17 residues. This chain's CDR3 is CASSLARTSGSTDTQYF. The CDR3 DNA reads as TGTGCCAGCAGCTTGGCCCGGACTAGCGGGAGCACAGATACGCAGTATTTT. Drawing the rest from reference TRBV5-5 and TRBJ2-3, the complete variable domain is DAGVTQSPTHLIKTRGQQVTLRCSPISGHKSVSWYQQVLGQGPQFIFQYYEKEERGRGNFPDRFSARQFPNYSSELNVNALLLGDSALYLCASSLARTSGSTDTQYFGPGTRLTVL.

The rearrangement uses TRBV4-2 and TRBJ2-3; TRBD2 matches 12 bases. CDR1 LGHNA and CDR2 YNFKEQ come from the germline V gene. CDR3 length: 16 amino acids. V shed 4 bases, J shed 5 bases, and the junction held 7 bases outside the gene matches. This chain's CDR3 is CASSPRLAGDLDTQYF. CDR3 in DNA: TGTGCCAGCAGCCCGAGACTAGCGGGAGATTTAGATACGCAGTATTTT.

This clonotype was picked up many times. The J gene is TRBJ2-2, the V gene TRBV7-8; the match to TRBD2 covers 14 bases. In germline, CDR1 is SGHVS, CDR2 FQNEAQ. With V trimmed by 3 bases and J by 4 bases, 13 bases remained unmatched. CDR3 size: 20 residues. The CDR3 DNA is TGTGCCAGCAGCTTCACGGTTCGACTAGCGGGAGGGCCAGGCACCGGGGAGCTGTTTTTT. Translating gives CASSFTVRLAGGPGTGELFF.

The CDR3 coding sequence is TGTGCCACCAGCAGAGACAGGGGGGGAGGAAACACCATATATTTT. Amino acid sequence: CATSRDRGGGNTIYF. V gene TRBV15 combines with J gene TRBJ1-3; 7 bases line up with TRBD1. V shed 0 bases and J 4 bases; nucleotides not matched to a gene: 3. The CDR3 has 15 amino acids. CDR1 is LNHNV and CDR2 is YYDKDF in the germline V gene (reference sequence).

This clonotype has a handful of counts. This sequence joins TRBV12-3 or TRBV12-4 and TRBJ2-1, with TRBD2 identical over 8 bases. J gave up 7 bases and V 2 bases, and 7 bases lay outside the gene matches. The CDR3 covers 15 residues. CDR3 protein: CASSLPGRADNEQFF. The CDR3, as DNA: TGTGCCAGCAGTTTACCCGGGAGGGCGGATAATGAGCAGTTCTTC.

This clonotype was counted many times. The V and J genes are TRBV28 and TRBJ1-6, with a tentative D call TRBD1 (6 bases). V lost 3 bases and J 4 bases, leaving 7 bases between the germline ends. CDR3 length equals 14 residues. Germline V gene sequence: CDR1 MDHEN, CDR2 SYDVKM. Here the CDR3 reads CASSLDSYNSPLHF. Here the CDR3 DNA reads TGTGCCAGCAGTTTGGACAGTTATAATTCACCCCTCCACTTT.

This clonotype has ten or more counts. The rearrangement joins TRBV7-2 to TRBJ2-7; D not certain. Germline assignment: CDR1 SGHTA and CDR2 FQGNSA. Between the trimmed V and J ends, which lost 0 bases and 0 bases, there was a span of 9 bases. This CDR3 spans 15 amino acids. The CDR3 reads CASSLAPESSYEQYF. CDR3 bases: TGTGCCAGCAGCTTAGCCCCGGAGAGCTCCTACGAGCAGTACTTC.

The CDR3 loop is CASSLSRVNTGELFF. In DNA form, the CDR3 reads TGTGCCAGCAGCTTAAGCAGGGTCAACACCGGGGAGCTGTTTTTT. The chain combines TRBV7-2 with TRBJ2-2; D is possibly TRBD1 (5 bases). Per germline, CDR1 SGHTA and CDR2 FQGNSA. V gave up 2 bases and J gave up 2 bases, with 9 bases separating them. The CDR3 consists of 15 residues.

This clonotype has only a few counts. The chain carries TRBV7-9 and TRBJ1-3; D perhaps matches TRBD1 (5 bases). From germline, CDR1 is SEHNR and CDR2 FQNEAQ (reference sequence). The CDR3 is made up of 17 amino acids. V was clipped by 1 base and J by 2 bases, with 15 bases between them. The CDR3 DNA reads as TGTGCCAGCAGCTTAGAGCCGGGGCAGGGAGCTGGAAACACCATATATTTT. Amino acids: CASSLEPGQGAGNTIYF.

The V gene is TRBV30, the J gene TRBJ2-5, with D tentatively TRBD2 (6 bases). This CDR3 has 15 amino acids. The ends were cut back, 0 bases at V and 5 bases at J, with 16 bases in the middle. Germline V gene sequence: CDR1 GTSNPN, CDR2 SVGIG (reference sequence). The CDR3 reads CAWSVLPGGRETQYF. CDR3 coding DNA: TGTGCCTGGAGTGTACTCCCTGGGGGGAGGGAGACCCAGTACTTC.

This clonotype was picked up a small number of times. The chain employs TRBV6-2 or TRBV6-3 and TRBJ2-7, with TRBD2 as a possible D gene (6 bases). Trimming removed 2 bases from V and 8 bases from J, with 16 bases in between. The length of the CDR3 is 14 residues. Germline CDR1 is MNHEY and CDR2 is SVGEGT. CDR3: CASSYPGLQGKQYF. For the CDR3, the DNA is TGTGCCAGCAGTTACCCGGGACTCCAAGGGAAGCAGTACTTC.

The rearrangement links TRBV28 to TRBJ1-1; D gene unclear. This CDR3 region has 14 residues. V dropped 3 bases and J dropped 5 bases, with 13 bases sitting between them. Germline V gene data show CDR1 as MDHEN and CDR2 as SYDVKM. The CDR3 coding sequence is TGTGCCAGCAGTTTTCTAGCAGATCGGACTGAAGCTTTCTTT. Protein product: CASSFLADRTEAFF.

This clonotype was observed many times. The rearrangement links TRBV28 to TRBJ2-5, with a tentative D call TRBD2 (6 bases). Germline values: CDR1 MDHEN, CDR2 SYDVKM. Between the trimmed V and J ends, which lost 4 bases and 0 bases, there was a span of 15 bases. The CDR3 runs 16 residues. CDR3 DNA: TGTGCCAGCAGTTCCTTGGAGGGGCGATACCAAGAGACCCAGTACTTC. It is translated as CASSSLEGRYQETQYF.

The V gene is TRBV28, the J gene TRBJ2-2; D is possibly TRBD1 (6 bases). Germline V gives CDR1 MDHEN, CDR2 SYDVKM. The CDR3 covers 14 residues. Trimming left V 6 bases short and J 7 bases short, with 15 bases between. The CDR3 reads CASRLQGSGGELFF. Written as DNA, the CDR3 is TGTGCCAGCAGACTACAGGGAAGTGGCGGGGAGCTGTTTTTT.